The 15 T cell receptor beta chains listed next were all sequenced from one sample in a study of blood T cell repertoires in COVID-19. Libraries were prepared by immunoSEQ multiplex PCR; TCRdb keeps only in-frame clonotypes and omits some of them. The data show roughly 71,000 clones, approximately 91% seen once. Input material: peripheral blood. These receptors were collected from a man between 45 and 60 years old with acute or convalescent COVID-19.

The chain combines TRBV29-1 with TRBJ1-1, with unresolved D. The length of the CDR3 is 13 residues. Trimming cost V 5 bases and J 3 bases, with 13 bases left between them. The V gene's germline CDR1 is SQVTM and CDR2 ANQGSEA. CDR3 in DNA: TGCAGCGTTAACCTTAACGCGTACACTGAAGCTTTCTTT. Its translation is CSVNLNAYTEAFF.

This clone was detected only a few times. V usage is TRBV23-1 and J usage is TRBJ1-1; 10 nucleotides align to TRBD1. TRBV23-1 is an ORF, and what it does is uncertain. V shed 0 bases, J shed 10 bases, and the junction held 23 bases outside the gene matches. The CDR3 contains 20 residues. CDR3 sequence: CASSQSRDRGRISGVEGAFF. The CDR3 bases are TGCGCCAGCAGTCAATCTCGGGACAGGGGAAGAATTTCGGGCGTGGAGGGAGCTTTCTTT.

The V and J genes are TRBV5-1 and TRBJ2-2; 9 bases map to TRBD1. Losses at the gene ends were 4 bases for V and 1 base for J; bases not matched to a gene: 8. The CDR3 is 17 residues long. Germline V lookup: CDR1 SGHRS, CDR2 YFSETQ. The CDR3 nucleotides read TGCGCCAGCAGCCCGCCACGGACAGGGGTGAACACCGGGGAGCTGTTTTTT. Its protein product is CASSPPRTGVNTGELFF.

This clone occurred once. The chain combines TRBV4-1 with TRBJ2-1; 11 nucleotides align to TRBD2. From germline, CDR1 is MGHRA and CDR2 YSYEKL. Trimming at V came to 7 bases and at J to 7 bases, leaving 6 bases not matched to a gene. The CDR3 has 14 residues. CDR3 amino acids: CASKRLAGFNEQFF. In nucleotides, the CDR3 is TGCGCCAGCAAAAGACTAGCGGGGTTTAATGAGCAGTTCTTC.

This CDR3 reads CASSEQGEGSPLHF. The CDR3 nucleotides are TGTGCCAGCAGCGAACAGGGAGAGGGTTCACCCCTCCACTTT. The chain has TRBV7-2 and TRBJ1-6; tentative D call: TRBD1 (6 bases). The germline CDR1 and CDR2 sequences are SGHTA and FQGNSA. The CDR3 has 14 amino acids. V gave up 5 bases and J gave up 9 bases, with 14 bases separating them.

The chain recombines TRBV5-1 with TRBJ2-3, with 10 bases identical to TRBD1. Unmatched junction bases numbered 8, after V lost 4 bases and J lost 3 bases. CDR3 length: 16 amino acids. The V gene's germline CDR1 is SGHRS and CDR2 YFSETQ. CDR3 in DNA: TGCGCCAGCAGCCCGCAAGGACAGGGGGGTACAGATACGCAGTATTTT. Translation gives CASSPQGQGGTDTQYF. Full variable domain (rest looked up from reference TRBV5-1 and TRBJ2-3): KAGVTQTPRYLIKTRGQQVTLSCSPISGHRSVSWYQQTPGQGLQFLFEYFSETQRNKGNFPGRFSGRQFSNSRSEMNVSTLELGDSALYLCASSPQGQGGTDTQYFGPGTRLTVL.

In its sample, this clone was seen once. This sequence joins TRBV11-2 and TRBJ2-2; maybe TRBD2 (6 bases). V was shortened by 3 bases and J by 1 base, with 15 bases between the two germline ends. The CDR3 is 17 amino acids. CDR1 and CDR2 (germline): SGHAT, FQNNGV. Written as DNA, the CDR3 is TGTGCCAGCAGCTTTGATATCGGGGGAAGGAACACCGGGGAGCTGTTTTTT. Amino acids: CASSFDIGGRNTGELFF.

This rearrangement joins TRBV19 to TRBJ2-5, with 7 bases identical to TRBD1. Germline-derived CDR1 and CDR2 are LNHDA and SQIVND (reference sequence). Trimming took 3 bases from V and 5 from J; bases not matched to a gene: 3. This CDR3 comprises 13 residues. DNA for the CDR3: TGTGCCAGTAGTATGACAGGGCGGGAGACCCAGTACTTC. Amino acids: CASSMTGRETQYF.

This clone was observed once. The chain is built from TRBV19 and TRBJ1-1; possible D gene TRBD1, 6 bases. With 4 bases removed from V and 6 bases from J, the gap between germline ends came to 15 bases. CDR3 size: 14 residues. Germline loops: CDR1 LNHDA, CDR2 SQIVND (reference sequence). CDR3 bases: TGTGCCAGTAGTAGAACAGGGCTCTCGGCTGAAGCTTTCTTT. Its protein is CASSRTGLSAEAFF.

Only one count was recorded for this clone. The chain recombines TRBV5-1 with TRBJ1-1; 7 nucleotides match TRBD1. In germline, CDR1 is SGHRS, CDR2 YFSETQ. This CDR3 region has 15 residues. V was pared by 0 bases and J by 4 bases, with 6 bases of the junction left unmatched. The CDR3 DNA is TGCGCCAGCAGCTTGGGTGCAGGGGGGATCACTGAAGCTTTCTTT. This translates into CASSLGAGGITEAFF. The whole variable domain, remainder taken from reference TRBV5-1 and TRBJ1-1, is KAGVTQTPRYLIKTRGQQVTLSCSPISGHRSVSWYQQTPGQGLQFLFEYFSETQRNKGNFPGRFSGRQFSNSRSEMNVSTLELGDSALYLCASSLGAGGITEAFFGQGTRLTVV.

The V call is TRBV6-5, the J call TRBJ1-5; D is undetermined. CDR3 length: 12 amino acids. The germline V and J ends were trimmed by 9 bases and 2 bases, with 8 bases remaining between them. Germline values: CDR1 MNHEY, CDR2 SVGAGI. The CDR3 region has the DNA TGTGCCAGTCACTTTGGCAATCAGCCCCAGCATTTT. Its protein product is CASHFGNQPQHF.

This clone was found a few times. The chain uses TRBV3-1 (or the pseudogene TRBV3-2) and TRBJ1-2; 7 nucleotides align to TRBD1. CDR1 and CDR2 (germline): LGHDT, YNNKEL (reference sequence). J was trimmed by 2 bases and V by 0 bases; bases with no gene match: 6. There are 16 residues in the CDR3. CDR3 coding DNA: TGTGCCAGCAGCCAAGATCCGGGACAGCCAAACTATGGCTACACCTTC. Translation gives CASSQDPGQPNYGYTF.

Of note for this clone: One junction end disagrees with the germline gene, perhaps due to a read error. This sequence joins TRBV7-3 and TRBJ2-1; 9 bases line up with TRBD1. Germline values: CDR1 SGHTA, CDR2 FQGTGA. The CDR3 runs 16 residues. CDR3 region: CASRLRGTGPYNEQFF. The CDR3 DNA follows: TGTGCCAGCAGGTTAAGGGGGACAGGGCCCTACAATGAGCAGTTCTTC.

V is TRBV4-1 and J is TRBJ2-5, with D perhaps TRBD2 (6 bases). The V and J ends lost 3 bases and 3 bases respectively, with 14 bases between them. This CDR3 has 15 amino acids. Germline-derived CDR1 and CDR2 are MGHRA and YSYEKL. This chain's CDR3 is CASSHPRGTEETQYF. The CDR3 coding sequence is TGCGCCAGCAGCCATCCCCGGGGGACGGAAGAGACCCAGTACTTC.

This clone showed up just a few times. The rearrangement links TRBV27 to TRBJ1-3; weak D call: TRBD1 (6 bases). This CDR3 comprises 15 residues. The V gene lost 2 bases and the J gene lost 8 bases, with 16 bases spanning the gap. The germline V gene has CDR1 MNHEY and CDR2 SMNVEV (reference sequence). The CDR3 reads CASSLEGGRLHTIYF. DNA for the CDR3: TGTGCCAGCAGTTTAGAAGGGGGACGTCTGCACACCATATATTTT.